Shown below are 29 T cell receptor beta chains from a single sample sequenced in a study of CD8 T cells in Susac syndrome. With random hexamers, 0.5 to 1 ug RNA was reverse transcribed. TCRdb recomputed calls from the immunoSEQ multiplex PCR reads with MiXCR, one row per CDR3 protein. Of about 120,000 distinct CDR3 sequences listed, about 90% are singletons. The sequencing sample was made of CD4+ T cells from PBMCs. Source of these receptors: a human donor in good health.

The gene calls are TRBV19 and TRBJ1-3; D possibly corresponds to TRBD1 (6 bases). The CDR3 spans 17 residues. V dropped 1 base and J dropped 2 bases, with 15 bases sitting between them. Germline values: CDR1 LNHDA, CDR2 SQIVND (reference sequence). CDR3 DNA: TGTGCCAGTAGTATAGGCTCGGGGGGCATCGCTGGAAACACCATATATTTT. It encodes CASSIGSGGIAGNTIYF.

This chain connects TRBV7-9 to TRBJ1-2; D possibly corresponds to TRBD1 (5 bases). This CDR3 has 13 residues. The germline gives CDR1 SEHNR, CDR2 FQNEAQ (reference sequence). V lost 5 bases and J lost 8, with 15 bases in between. The CDR3 sequence is CASSPGGGGGYTF. The CDR3, as DNA: TGTGCCAGCAGCCCCGGTGGGGGAGGGGGCTACACCTTC.

The genes are TRBV29-1 and TRBJ2-7, with D unclear. Trimming stripped 6 bases from V and 3 bases from J, with 12 bases between. Germline CDR1 is SQVTM and CDR2 is ANQGSEA. CDR3 size: 12 residues. In nucleotides, the CDR3 is TGCAGCGTCTCCTCAGGCATCTACGAGCAGTACTTC. Its translation is CSVSSGIYEQYF.

DNA for the CDR3: TGTGCCATCAGTGACCAAACCGATAAGCCCCAGCATTTT. Translating gives CAISDQTDKPQHF. This sequence joins TRBV10-3 and TRBJ1-5; D is undetermined. CDR1 and CDR2 from the germline V gene are ENHRY and SYGVKD. The V and J ends lost 3 bases and 8 bases respectively, with 11 bases between them. This CDR3 comprises 13 residues.

This clonotype was seen a single time. The rearrangement joins TRBV6-2 or TRBV6-3 to TRBJ1-5, with a weak D call TRBD1 (6 bases). Germline loops: CDR1 MNHEY, CDR2 SVGEGT. The CDR3 length is 17 residues. The ends were cut back, 0 bases at V and 1 base at J, with 13 bases in the middle. CDR3 sequence (DNA): TGTGCCAGCAGTTACTCGAGCGCGCAGGGGAGCAATCAGCCCCAGCATTTT. This sequence encodes CASSYSSAQGSNQPQHF.

This chain links TRBV14 with TRBJ1-1, with 7 bases matching TRBD1. Germline CDR1 SGHDN, CDR2 FVKESK. This CDR3 is built from 15 residues. Germline trimming cut 0 bases from V and 2 bases from J; bases unmatched to any gene: 3. The CDR3 DNA follows: TGTGCCAGCAGCCAAGATCCAGGGGGAAACACTGAAGCTTTCTTT. This translates into CASSQDPGGNTEAFF.

The chain uses TRBV18 and TRBJ2-5; D gene ambiguous. V lost 4 bases and J 3 bases, leaving 9 bases between the germline ends. Germline V gene sequence: CDR1 KGHSH, CDR2 LQKENI. The CDR3 covers 13 residues. CDR3 sequence reads: CASSLGSEETQYF. The CDR3 nucleotides read TGTGCCAGCTCACTAGGCAGCGAAGAGACCCAGTACTTC.

The chain combines TRBV27 with TRBJ2-5; tentative D call: TRBD1 (6 bases). CDR1 and CDR2 (germline): MNHEY, SMNVEV (reference sequence). CDR3 size: 11 residues. V dropped 3 bases and J dropped 12 bases, with 11 bases sitting between them. The DNA of the CDR3 is TGTGCCAGCAGTTTCAACAGGGCTGAGTACTTC. Translating gives CASSFNRAEYF.

The chain couples TRBV6-5 to TRBJ1-1, with D perhaps TRBD1 (5 bases). The V end lost 8 bases, the J end lost 0 bases, and 16 bases lay between the germline ends. CDR3 length: 15 amino acids. Germline V gives CDR1 MNHEY, CDR2 SVGAGI. The CDR3 DNA sequence: TGTGCCAGCGTGCGGGGGAGGAATATGAACACTGAAGCTTTCTTT. Protein product: CASVRGRNMNTEAFF.

The rearrangement links TRBV4-1 to TRBJ2-7, with D perhaps being TRBD1 or TRBD2 (5 bases each). Germline assignment: CDR1 MGHRA and CDR2 YSYEKL. Trimming took off 0 bases at V and 9 bases at J, with 15 bases between the two ends. The CDR3 consists of 14 residues. CDR3 sequence reads: CASSQDFEGKVQYF. The CDR3 DNA follows: TGCGCCAGCAGCCAAGACTTTGAGGGGAAGGTGCAGTACTTC.

V gene TRBV3-1 combines with J gene TRBJ2-1; 9 nucleotides match TRBD2. V lost 6 bases, J lost 1 base, and 10 bases stayed unmatched. This CDR3 region has 17 residues. Germline V gene sequence: CDR1 LGHDT, CDR2 YNNKEL (reference sequence). CDR3 sequence: CASSPLTSGASYNEQFF. As DNA, the CDR3 is TGTGCCAGCAGTCCTCTGACTAGCGGAGCTTCCTACAATGAGCAGTTCTTC.

The chain is built from TRBV6-5 and TRBJ2-7, with TRBD2 matching over 9 bases. CDR1 is MNHEY and CDR2 is SVGAGI in the germline V gene. This CDR3 is built from 14 residues. Trimming removed 3 bases from V and 2 bases from J; junction bases left unmatched: 2. This CDR3 is CASSYSGSPYEQYF. As DNA, the CDR3 is TGTGCCAGCAGTTATAGCGGGAGCCCCTACGAGCAGTACTTC.

The genes are TRBV7-9 and TRBJ2-6; D is uncertain. Germline V gene lookup returns CDR1 SEHNR and CDR2 FQNEAQ (reference sequence). The CDR3 covers 17 residues. V was cut by 3 bases and J by 0 bases, with 12 bases left in between. This CDR3 is CASSFAESYSGANVLTF. CDR3 DNA: TGTGCCAGCAGCTTCGCTGAATCCTACTCTGGGGCCAACGTCCTGACTTTC.

This clonotype was recorded once. This chain connects TRBV29-1 to TRBJ1-1; D not resolved. In germline, CDR1 is SQVTM, CDR2 ANQGSEA. V was clipped by 3 bases and J by 6 bases, with 11 bases between them. The CDR3 is 12 amino acids. The CDR3, as DNA: TGCAGCGTTGAGGGCGTTGGCGCTGAAGCTTTCTTT. Encoded protein: CSVEGVGAEAFF.

The chain couples TRBV5-1 to TRBJ1-2, with TRBD1 as a possible D gene (6 bases). The CDR3 runs 15 residues. Trimming took off 4 bases at V and 8 bases at J, with 21 bases between the two ends. Germline V gives CDR1 SGHRS, CDR2 YFSETQ. CDR3 coding DNA: TGCGCCAGCAGCCCCTCCGCGGCAGGGGATCAGGGCTACACCTTC. Protein: CASSPSAAGDQGYTF. The variable domain in full, completed from reference TRBV5-1 and TRBJ1-2, reads KAGVTQTPRYLIKTRGQQVTLSCSPISGHRSVSWYQQTPGQGLQFLFEYFSETQRNKGNFPGRFSGRQFSNSRSEMNVSTLELGDSALYLCASSPSAAGDQGYTFGSGTRLTVV.

The rearrangement uses TRBV3-1 and TRBJ2-1; D is perhaps TRBD1 or TRBD2 (7 bases each). There are 17 residues in the CDR3. Germline assignment: CDR1 LGHDT and CDR2 YNNKEL (reference sequence). V was pared by 4 bases and J by 4 bases, with 20 bases between. The CDR3 loop reads CASSPGGGGGTYNEQFF. CDR3 in DNA: TGTGCCAGCAGCCCAGGAGGGGGCGGGGGAACGTACAATGAGCAGTTCTTC.

The chain is built from TRBV5-5 and TRBJ2-7; a weak D match, TRBD1 (6 bases). This CDR3 is 11 amino acids long. Germline values: CDR1 SGHKS, CDR2 YYEKEE (reference sequence). The V end lost 2 bases, the J end lost 7 bases, and 7 bases lay between the germline ends. CDR3 coding DNA: TGTGCCAGCAGCTTAACAGGGGAGCAGTACTTC. Translated: CASSLTGEQYF.

This rearrangement joins TRBV5-1 to TRBJ1-1; D perhaps matches TRBD1 (6 bases). V was cut by 0 bases and J by 4 bases, with 13 bases left in between. From germline, CDR1 is SGHRS and CDR2 YFSETQ. This CDR3 has 15 amino acids. The chain's CDR3 is CASSLAPQGGTEAFF. CDR3 DNA: TGCGCCAGCAGCTTGGCGCCACAGGGTGGCACTGAAGCTTTCTTT.

The table lists this clonotype with a count of one. The chain is built from TRBV2 and TRBJ1-4, with 7 bases matching TRBD1. J was trimmed by 1 base and V by 7 bases; bases with no gene match: 6. Germline V lookup: CDR1 SNHLY, CDR2 FYNNEI. This CDR3 is 15 amino acids long. In DNA, the CDR3 is TGTGCCAGCATCCTCTGGACAGGAACTAATGAAAAACTGTTTTTT. This translates into CASILWTGTNEKLFF. Drawing the rest from reference TRBV2 and TRBJ1-4, the complete variable domain is EPEVTQTPSHQVTQMGQEVILRCVPISNHLYFYWYRQILGQKVEFLVSFYNNEISEKSEIFDDQFSVERPDGSNFTLKIRSTKLEDSAMYFCASILWTGTNEKLFFGSGTQLSVL.

This rearrangement joins TRBV5-1 to TRBJ2-1; perhaps TRBD2 as D (6 bases). Between the trimmed V and J ends, which lost 3 bases and 10 bases, there was a span of 23 bases. This CDR3 region has 16 residues. Germline CDR1 and CDR2: SGHRS and YFSETQ. The DNA of the CDR3 is TGCGCCAGCAGCTCAACCGACTGGGGAGGCGAAGGGGAGCAGTTCTTC. Residues: CASSSTDWGGEGEQFF.

The rearrangement links TRBV6-2 or TRBV6-3 to TRBJ1-1; TRBD1 matches 8 bases. After removal of 1 base from V and 5 bases from J, the junction contained 6 bases not matched to a gene. The germline V gene has CDR1 MNHEY and CDR2 SVGEGT. The CDR3 covers 15 residues. CDR3: CASSYWGTGETEAFF. CDR3 nucleotides: TGTGCCAGCAGTTACTGGGGGACAGGCGAGACTGAAGCTTTCTTT.

This clonotype occurred once. The J gene is TRBJ2-7, the V gene TRBV6-5; 11 nucleotides align to TRBD2. Germline CDR1 reads MNHEY; CDR2 reads SVGAGI. With V trimmed by 0 bases and J by 6 bases, 4 bases remained unmatched. CDR3 length: 15 residues. The CDR3 is CASSYSSSGGPEQYF. DNA of the CDR3: TGTGCCAGCAGTTACTCCTCTAGCGGGGGGCCCGAGCAGTACTTC.

This clonotype was found a few times. DNA of the CDR3: TGTGCCAGCAGGATCCCAGCAGGGGATGGACACGAGCAGTACTTC. It is translated as CASRIPAGDGHEQYF. The rearrangement joins TRBV6-6 to TRBJ2-7; a possible D gene is TRBD1 (6 bases). Between the trimmed V and J ends, which lost 6 bases and 5 bases, there was a span of 20 bases. CDR1 is MNHNY, CDR2 SVGAGI, per germline (reference sequence). The length of the CDR3 is 15 residues.

The rearrangement joins TRBV18 to TRBJ1-2, with TRBD1 as a possible D gene (5 bases). CDR3 length: 15 residues. V gave up 1 base and J gave up 8 bases, with 17 bases separating them. CDR1 and CDR2 from the germline V gene are KGHSH and LQKENI. The CDR3 region is CASSPQTGGFWGYTF. DNA for the CDR3: TGTGCCAGCTCACCACAAACAGGCGGGTTCTGGGGCTACACCTTC.

The CDR3 nucleotides are TGTGCCAGCAGTCCCGGGACAGGGGGCGGGCCCGTGGAGACCCAGTACTTC. Translating it yields CASSPGTGGGPVETQYF. This chain uses TRBV7-9 with TRBJ2-5, with TRBD1 matching 12 bases. J lost 5 bases, V lost 6 bases, and 13 bases had no gene match. The length of the CDR3 is 17 residues. Germline V gene lookup returns CDR1 SEHNR and CDR2 FQNEAQ (reference sequence).

The V gene is TRBV7-9, the J gene TRBJ1-1; D might be TRBD1 (6 bases). This CDR3 region has 16 residues. Trimming removed 1 base from V and 1 base from J, with 13 bases in between. In germline, CDR1 is SEHNR, CDR2 FQNEAQ (reference sequence). CDR3 nucleotide sequence: TGTGCCAGCAGCTTAGGGTCCGGGACACAGAACACTGAAGCTTTCTTT. Protein product: CASSLGSGTQNTEAFF.

The V gene is TRBV20-1, the J gene TRBJ2-2, with D hard to call. The V end lost 0 bases, the J end lost 3 bases, and 14 bases lay between the germline ends. Germline V CDR1 and CDR2: DFQATT, SNEGSKA (reference sequence). This CDR3 has 16 residues. The CDR3 protein is CSARDLRVSDTGELFF. The DNA for the CDR3 is TGCAGTGCTAGAGATTTACGAGTTTCGGACACCGGGGAGCTGTTTTTT.

The rearrangement links TRBV20-1 to TRBJ1-2; TRBD1 matches 9 bases. The CDR3 is made up of 12 amino acids. Germline CDR1 DFQATT, CDR2 SNEGSKA (reference sequence). The DNA for the CDR3 is TGCAGAGCGGACAGGGGTAACTATGGCTACACCTTC. The encoded protein is CRADRGNYGYTF.

The chain uses TRBV29-1 and TRBJ2-4; TRBD1 or TRBD2 may be the D gene (5 bases each). V was trimmed by 4 bases and J by 0 bases, leaving 13 bases between them. Germline assignment: CDR1 SQVTM and CDR2 ANQGSEA. The CDR3 consists of 15 residues. The CDR3 region is CSVVGAALAKNIQYF. The CDR3 DNA reads TGCAGCGTTGTCGGGGCAGCTCTAGCCAAAAACATTCAGTACTTC. The full variable domain, in which reference TRBV29-1 and TRBJ2-4 provide the parts outside the CDR3, is SAVISQKPSRDICQRGTSLTIQCQVDSQVTMMFWYRQQPGQSLTLIATANQGSEATYESGFVIDKFPISRPNLTFSTLTVSNMSPEDSSIYLCSVVGAALAKNIQYFGAGTRLSVL.